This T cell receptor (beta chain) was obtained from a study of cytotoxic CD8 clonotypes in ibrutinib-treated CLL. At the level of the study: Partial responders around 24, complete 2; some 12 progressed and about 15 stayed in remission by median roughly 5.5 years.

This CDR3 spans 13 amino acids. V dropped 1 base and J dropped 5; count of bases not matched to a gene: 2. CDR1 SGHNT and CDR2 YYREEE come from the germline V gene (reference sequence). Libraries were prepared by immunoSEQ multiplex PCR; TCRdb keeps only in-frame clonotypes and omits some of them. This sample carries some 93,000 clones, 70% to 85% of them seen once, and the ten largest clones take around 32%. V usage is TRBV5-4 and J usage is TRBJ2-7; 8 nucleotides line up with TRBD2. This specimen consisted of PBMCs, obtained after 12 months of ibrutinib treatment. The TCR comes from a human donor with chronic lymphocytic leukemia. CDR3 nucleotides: TGTGCCAGCAGCTTGCGGGGGGGCGACGAGCAGTACTTC. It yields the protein CASSLRGGDEQYF.